This entry lists 31 T cell receptor beta chains sequenced from one sample in a study of regulatory T cells in long-lasting Graves disease. Documented time point: newly diagnosed GD, antithyroid drugs for less than 3 months. PBMC RNA served as the TCR library source. Arm-PCR of CDR3 regions with iRepertoire HTBI primers generated TCR beta libraries. Each CDR3 protein gets one entry after TCRdb re-called the multiplex PCR reads with MiXCR. The table lists 200,000 to 250,000 distinct CDR3 sequences, 20% of them singletons, with approximately 14% in the top ten. This specimen consisted of peripheral blood mononuclear cells (PBMCs), obtained at new diagnosis, from a patient treated with antithyroid drugs. The origin of the receptors is a female donor with Graves disease.

The chain recombines TRBV7-9 with TRBJ1-3; D gene unclear. This CDR3 has 15 residues. Per the germline V gene, CDR1 is SEHNR and CDR2 is FQNEAQ (reference sequence). V was pared by 5 bases and J by 2 bases, with 13 bases between. The CDR3 sequence: CASSPTTDPGNTIYF. For the CDR3, the DNA is TGTGCCAGCAGCCCTACTACAGATCCTGGAAACACCATATATTTT.

This clonotype was seen at least ten times. The chain recombines TRBV12-3 or TRBV12-4 with TRBJ2-7; possibly TRBD1 for D (5 bases). The CDR3 sequence is 13 residues long. The V gene lost 3 bases and the J gene lost 5 bases, with 11 bases spanning the gap. CDR3 amino acids: CASSFGALDEQYF. The DNA for the CDR3 is TGTGCCAGCAGTTTTGGGGCGCTGGACGAGCAGTACTTC.

This clonotype was observed a few times. The chain combines TRBV6-1 with TRBJ1-4; D call uncertain. CDR1 MNHNS and CDR2 SASEGT come from the germline V gene. CDR3 length: 15 residues. Trimming pared 6 bases from V and 7 bases from J, leaving 18 bases between. CDR3 in amino acids: CASSHYREDGEKLFF. The CDR3 DNA is TGTGCCAGCAGCCACTACCGGGAGGACGGTGAAAAACTGTTTTTT.

This clonotype was seen many times. The chain links TRBV20-1 to TRBJ2-7; weak D call: TRBD2 (10 bases). CDR3 size: 17 residues. V was shortened by 6 bases and J by 0 bases, with 24 bases between the two germline ends. Per the germline V gene, CDR1 is DFQATT and CDR2 is SNEGSKA (reference sequence). DNA of the CDR3: TGCAGTGCCCGGACAGGGGATCTAGCGGGGGACTCCTACGAGCAGTACTTC. Its translation: CSARTGDLAGDSYEQYF.

Ten or more counts support this clonotype. The rearrangement joins TRBV7-2 to TRBJ2-7; TRBD2 matches at 10 bases. Germline V gene sequence: CDR1 SGHTA, CDR2 FQGNSA. The CDR3 totals 16 residues. V was clipped by 1 base and J by 9 bases; unmatched bases: 12. DNA of the CDR3: TGTGCCAGCAGCTTAGATCTTCTAAAGGCTAGCGGGAGGCAGTACTTC. This translates into CASSLDLLKASGRQYF.

In its sample, this clonotype was seen a few times. The rearrangement links TRBV6-1 to TRBJ1-2; a weak D match, TRBD1 (6 bases). Germline CDR1 is MNHNS and CDR2 is SASEGT. Trimming cost V 11 bases and J 4 bases, with 17 bases left between them. CDR3 length: 13 residues. The CDR3 DNA reads TGTGCCGCGTATACAGGGACGGGCTATGGCTACACCTTC. The encoded protein is CAAYTGTGYGYTF.

The sample holds many counts of this clonotype. The rearrangement joins TRBV30 to TRBJ2-3, with 11 nucleotides matching TRBD2. CDR1 and CDR2 from the germline V gene are GTSNPN and SVGIG (reference sequence). This CDR3 has 16 amino acids. J lost 3 bases, V lost 4 bases, and 9 bases had no gene match. The CDR3 nucleotides are TGTGCCTGGACCGAGGGCCTAGCGGGAGGAACAGATACGCAGTATTTT. Translating it yields CAWTEGLAGGTDTQYF.

V gene TRBV6-2 or TRBV6-3 combines with J gene TRBJ1-2; tentatively, D is TRBD1 (6 bases). Germline values: CDR1 MNHEY, CDR2 SVGEGT. This CDR3 comprises 15 residues. V was cut by 0 bases and J by 13 bases, with 21 bases left in between. CDR3 in amino acids: CASSYSTGTPPSCTF. The CDR3, as DNA: TGTGCCAGCAGTTACTCAACCGGGACACCCCCTTCGTGCACCTTC.

Only a few counts were recorded for this clonotype. The CDR3 DNA is TGTGCCAGTAGTATCCAGGGGCAGGAGCCCCAGCATTTT. It yields the protein CASSIQGQEPQHF. The genes are TRBV19 and TRBJ1-5; TRBD1 might be the D (6 bases). V was pared by 3 bases and J by 8 bases, with 11 bases between. This CDR3 has 13 amino acids. Germline-derived CDR1 and CDR2 are LNHDA and SQIVND (reference sequence).

This clonotype was detected a few times. V is TRBV4-1 and J is TRBJ1-1, with D possibly being TRBD1 (5 bases). The germline V and J ends were trimmed by 2 bases and 2 bases, with 15 bases remaining between them. In germline, CDR1 is MGHRA, CDR2 YSYEKL. The CDR3 sequence is 16 residues long. CDR3 bases: TGCGCCAGCAGCCAAAGGAGAGGGGACCCAAACACTGAAGCTTTCTTT. Translating it yields CASSQRRGDPNTEAFF.

This clonotype was observed many times. CDR3 region: CASSQLTGGNEQFF. The CDR3 coding sequence is TGCGCCAGCAGCCAACTAACAGGGGGTAATGAGCAGTTCTTC. J is TRBJ2-1 and V is TRBV4-1, with 8 positions matching TRBD1. Germline CDR1 is MGHRA and CDR2 is YSYEKL. The CDR3 is 14 residues long. Trimming cost V 2 bases and J 7 bases; bases outside gene matches: 4.

This clonotype was picked up one time. The V call is TRBV7-2, the J call TRBJ2-7; 8 nucleotides agree with TRBD2. V shed 0 bases, J shed 0 bases, and the junction held 1 base outside the gene matches. CDR3 size: 15 residues. Germline lookup yields CDR1 SGHTA and CDR2 FQGNSA. This CDR3 reads CASSLAGTSSYEQYF. The CDR3 nucleotides are TGTGCCAGCAGCTTAGCCGGGACTAGCTCCTACGAGCAGTACTTC.

The chain carries TRBV7-9 and TRBJ1-2; weak D call: TRBD1 (6 bases). Trimming stripped 3 bases from V and 7 bases from J, with 12 bases between. The CDR3 length is 13 residues. Germline-derived CDR1 and CDR2 are SEHNR and FQNEAQ (reference sequence). The DNA of the CDR3 is TGTGCCAGCAGCTTTGGGGGGCCGGGTGGCTACACCTTC. This codes for CASSFGGPGGYTF.

The table lists this clonotype with many counts. The CDR3 DNA reads TGTGCCGGAAGGGGCAGCTTGAACACTGAAGCTTTCTTT. Encoded protein: CAGRGSLNTEAFF. The chain is built from TRBV10-3 and TRBJ1-1; tentative D call: TRBD1 (5 bases). CDR3 length equals 13 residues. The V gene lost 11 bases and the J gene lost 0 bases, with 13 bases spanning the gap. CDR1 and CDR2 (germline): ENHRY, SYGVKD.

The V and J genes are TRBV6-2 or TRBV6-3 and TRBJ2-5; TRBD2 matches 7 bases. This CDR3 is built from 15 residues. Looked up from germline, CDR1 is MNHEY and CDR2 is SVGEGT. V was clipped by 6 bases and J by 2 bases; unmatched bases: 9. The chain's CDR3 is CASSLIAGNQETQYF. The CDR3 bases are TGTGCCAGCAGCTTAATAGCGGGTAATCAAGAGACCCAGTACTTC.

V usage is TRBV14 and J usage is TRBJ1-3; D gene unclear. From germline, CDR1 is SGHDN and CDR2 FVKESK. There are 13 residues in the CDR3. Between the trimmed V and J ends, which lost 1 base and 3 bases, there was a span of 4 bases. CDR3 nucleotide sequence: TGTGCCAGCAGCCAAGTAGTTGGAAACACCATATATTTT. Its translation: CASSQVVGNTIYF.

The chain has TRBV5-4 and TRBJ1-1; 9 nucleotides line up with TRBD1. Germline values: CDR1 SGHNT, CDR2 YYREEE (reference sequence). J was trimmed by 4 bases and V by 5 bases; bases with no gene match: 12. The CDR3 spans 16 residues. CDR3 residues: CASSPTGGLGPTEAFF. DNA for the CDR3: TGTGCCAGCAGTCCCACAGGGGGCTTAGGGCCCACTGAAGCTTTCTTT.

This clonotype was recorded at least ten times. This rearrangement joins TRBV20-1 to TRBJ2-1; D is unresolved. Looked up from germline, CDR1 is DFQATT and CDR2 is SNEGSKA (reference sequence). V lost 0 bases and J lost 2, with 8 bases in between. The CDR3 sequence is 14 residues long. CDR3 protein: CSARDSWPYNEQFF. The CDR3 DNA follows: TGCAGTGCTAGAGATTCTTGGCCCTACAATGAGCAGTTCTTC.

This clonotype was counted a single time. This chain uses TRBV20-1 with TRBJ2-3; 11 nucleotides line up with TRBD2. The DNA matches TRBJ2-5 better at its end, which makes the J call doubtful. Germline CDR1 reads DFQATT; CDR2 reads SNEGSKA (reference sequence). The CDR3 loop spans 14 amino acids. The CDR3 is CSASLSGRGETQYF. DNA for the CDR3: TGCAGTGCTAGTCTTAGCGGGAGGGGAGAGACCCAGTACTTC.

As concerns this clonotype: Only one base separates this from a far larger clonotype, so it likely reflects a read error. Because it lacks the conserved phenylalanine or tryptophan at the end, this CDR3 is likely a read error. The gene calls are TRBV7-6 and TRBJ2-3; 12 bases fit TRBD2. Per the germline V gene, CDR1 is SGHVS and CDR2 is FNYEAQ. With V trimmed by 5 bases and J by 6 bases, 9 bases remained unmatched. The CDR3 sequence is 16 residues long. CDR3 sequence reads: CASSPRLAGGLDTQYL. CDR3 bases: TGTGCCAGCAGCCCGCGGCTAGCGGGGGGGCTGGATACGCAGTATCTT.

The V and J genes are TRBV6-5 and TRBJ2-3, with D maybe TRBD1 (6 bases). V shed 3 bases and J shed 3 bases, with 13 bases lying between them. The CDR3 sequence is 15 residues long. Germline CDR1 and CDR2: MNHEY and SVGAGI. CDR3 protein: CASSYQGRSTDTQYF. CDR3 in DNA: TGTGCCAGCAGTTATCAGGGGCGTAGTACAGATACGCAGTATTTT.

Ten or more counts support this clonotype. The chain employs TRBV28 and TRBJ2-7; tentative D call: TRBD1 (5 bases). Germline V lookup: CDR1 MDHEN, CDR2 SYDVKM. V was clipped by 6 bases and J by 1 base, with 13 bases between them. The CDR3 consists of 14 residues. The CDR3 DNA follows: TGTGCCAGCAGACGGCAGGGTCAGTCCTACGAGCAGTACTTC. Encoded protein: CASRRQGQSYEQYF.

This clonotype was seen many times. The rearrangement links TRBV18 to TRBJ1-4; unclear D gene. The CDR3 covers 16 residues. Germline V gives CDR1 KGHSH, CDR2 LQKENI. The V and J ends lost 0 bases and 4 bases respectively, with 12 bases between them. CDR3 sequence (DNA): TGTGCCAGCTCACCACCGAGAGGAGCGGGTAATGAAAAACTGTTTTTT. Translating gives CASSPPRGAGNEKLFF.

This clonotype showed up many times. The J gene is TRBJ2-3, the V gene TRBV30; D is perhaps TRBD2 (6 bases). This CDR3 contains 12 residues. Germline assignment: CDR1 GTSNPN and CDR2 SVGIG (reference sequence). Trimming took 6 bases from V and 8 from J, leaving 15 bases between them. CDR3 protein: CACSQEAGTQYF. Here the CDR3 DNA reads TGTGCCTGTAGTCAGGAAGCGGGTACGCAGTATTTT.

J is TRBJ1-1 and V is TRBV25-1; 8 bases align to TRBD1. CDR3 length: 14 amino acids. CDR1 MGHDK and CDR2 SYGVNS come from the germline V gene. V gave up 6 bases and J gave up 2 bases; unmatched junction bases: 5. The CDR3 is CASRQTGVNTEAFF. The CDR3 nucleotides are TGTGCCAGCAGGCAGACAGGGGTTAACACTGAAGCTTTCTTT.

This clonotype was counted many times. The CDR3 DNA reads TGCGCCAGCAGCCTCCAGGAGGGAAGGACCGGGGAGCTGTTTTTT. It is translated as CASSLQEGRTGELFF. The chain carries TRBV4-3 and TRBJ2-2; D is possibly TRBD2 (6 bases). Trimming shortened V by 4 bases and J by 5 bases, and 14 bases separated the two germline ends. CDR3 length: 15 residues. CDR1 is LGHNA, CDR2 YSLEER, per germline.

This clonotype has a handful of counts. This sequence joins TRBV29-1 and TRBJ2-3, with D maybe TRBD2 (6 bases). The CDR3 extends over 13 amino acids. The V end lost 8 bases, the J end lost 2 bases, and 14 bases lay between the germline ends. The germline V gene encodes CDR1 SQVTM and CDR2 ANQGSEA. The CDR3, as DNA: TGCAGCCTGGGCGGAGGGGACACAGATACGCAGTATTTT. Amino acids: CSLGGGDTDTQYF.

This clonotype was found a few times. V usage is TRBV6-1 and J usage is TRBJ1-6; weak D call: TRBD1 (6 bases). Germline-derived CDR1 and CDR2 are MNHNS and SASEGT. The CDR3 length is 14 residues. Trimming removed 6 bases at V and 5 bases at J, with 11 bases between. The CDR3 is CASSFDRHNSPLHF. In DNA, the CDR3 is TGTGCCAGCAGCTTCGACAGGCATAATTCACCCCTCCACTTT.

This clonotype was seen repeatedly, ten times or more. The chain joins TRBV12-3 or TRBV12-4 to TRBJ2-3; tentatively, D is TRBD1 or TRBD2 (6 bases each). The V gene lost 7 bases and the J gene lost 7 bases, with 18 bases spanning the gap. The CDR3 runs to 14 residues. CDR3 coding DNA: TGTGCCAGCAACGCCGGAGGGGGTGGGAATACGCAGTATTTT. Protein sequence: CASNAGGGGNTQYF.

This clonotype has ten or more counts. The V call is TRBV20-1, the J call TRBJ1-2; 8 bases map to TRBD1. Per germline, CDR1 DFQATT and CDR2 SNEGSKA (reference sequence). Trimming at V came to 6 bases and at J to 4 bases, leaving 4 bases not matched to a gene. There are 12 residues in the CDR3. The DNA for the CDR3 is TGCAGTGCCAAGGACAGGGCCTATGGCTACACCTTC. This sequence encodes CSAKDRAYGYTF.

The J gene is TRBJ2-5, the V gene TRBV7-8; a weak D match, TRBD1 (6 bases). Germline assignment: CDR1 SGHVS and CDR2 FQNEAQ. This CDR3 contains 14 residues. V dropped 6 bases and J dropped 4 bases, with 15 bases sitting between them. The CDR3 is CASSPQGVGETQYF. CDR3 nucleotide sequence: TGTGCCAGCAGTCCACAGGGCGTCGGAGAGACCCAGTACTTC.